Below are 18 T cell receptor beta chains sequenced from a single sample in a study of cytomegalovirus exposure and HLA in healthy donors. The study ran its PCR with 60 Vbeta and 13 Jbeta primers. Libraries were prepared by immunoSEQ multiplex PCR; TCRdb keeps only in-frame clonotypes and omits some of them. The sample shows 150,000 to 200,000 clones, around 81% of them seen only once. Sequenced material: PBMCs. Receptor source: a woman in her 30s in good health and CMV-seronegative.

CDR3 in amino acids: CASSMNRDYEQYF. CDR3 nucleotide sequence: TGTGCCAGTAGTATGAACAGAGACTACGAGCAGTACTTC. V is TRBV19 and J is TRBJ2-7; D ambiguous. V was trimmed by 3 bases and J by 3 bases, leaving 9 bases between them. CDR3 size: 13 residues. Germline V gene sequence: CDR1 LNHDA, CDR2 SQIVND (reference sequence).

The genes are TRBV19 and TRBJ2-2; a weak D match, TRBD2 (5 bases). Germline values: CDR1 LNHDA, CDR2 SQIVND (reference sequence). Trimming removed 5 bases from V and 4 bases from J, with 11 bases in between. The CDR3 runs 14 residues. The DNA for the CDR3 is TGTGCCAGTAGTTTCCTAGCTAGCACCGGGGAGCTGTTTTTT. Its protein product is CASSFLASTGELFF.

The chain employs TRBV4-3 and TRBJ2-2; 8 nucleotides agree with TRBD1. J lost 1 base, V lost 0 bases, and 4 bases had no gene match. In germline, CDR1 is LGHNA, CDR2 YSLEER. This CDR3 has 17 residues. The CDR3 nucleotides are TGCGCCAGCAGCCAAGATAGGACAGGGAGGAACACCGGGGAGCTGTTTTTT. It yields the protein CASSQDRTGRNTGELFF.

This chain links TRBV7-9 with TRBJ1-1; TRBD1 agrees at 8 bases. The junction had 7 bases not matched to a gene; V was cut back by 2 bases and J by 5 bases. The CDR3 contains 15 residues. The germline V gene has CDR1 SEHNR and CDR2 FQNEAQ (reference sequence). The CDR3 sequence: CASSLYSGGATEAFF. CDR3 coding DNA: TGTGCCAGCAGCTTATATTCAGGGGGCGCAACTGAAGCTTTCTTT.

The chain is built from TRBV2 and TRBJ2-1; a weak D match, TRBD2 (6 bases). The length of the CDR3 is 13 residues. V was cut by 6 bases and J by 7 bases, with 13 bases left in between. Germline V gene lookup returns CDR1 SNHLY and CDR2 FYNNEI. DNA for the CDR3: TGTGCCAGCAGGGCCGGGAGTCGAAATGAGCAGTTCTTC. Encoded protein: CASRAGSRNEQFF.

The V call is TRBV27, the J call TRBJ2-7, with D unresolved. Germline V gene sequence: CDR1 MNHEY, CDR2 SMNVEV (reference sequence). The CDR3 has 15 residues. Trimming left V 4 bases short and J 2 bases short, with 15 bases between. The CDR3 here is CASSSLRASTYEQYF. The CDR3, as DNA: TGTGCCAGCAGTTCCCTCCGCGCCTCTACCTACGAGCAGTACTTC.

The chain links TRBV14 to TRBJ2-1, with TRBD1 as a possible D gene (5 bases). V lost 1 base and J lost 12, with 13 bases in between. The CDR3 has 13 amino acids. CDR1 SGHDN and CDR2 FVKESK come from the germline V gene. The DNA for the CDR3 is TGTGCCAGCAGCCAAGGGACACGCAGTTCGCAGTTCTTC. Translating gives CASSQGTRSSQFF.

The J gene is TRBJ1-5, the V gene TRBV5-6, with a weak D call TRBD1 (5 bases). CDR1 and CDR2 from the germline V gene are SGHDT and YYEEEE. The CDR3 runs to 15 residues. Between the trimmed V and J ends, which lost 1 base and 6 bases, there was a span of 14 bases. The CDR3 is CASSLRGDSSQPQHF. The CDR3 coding sequence is TGTGCCAGCAGCTTGAGGGGCGACAGTAGTCAGCCCCAGCATTTT.

V is TRBV5-1 and J is TRBJ2-1, with D maybe TRBD2 (6 bases). The V end lost 3 bases, the J end lost 2 bases, and 18 bases lay between the germline ends. CDR3 length equals 17 residues. CDR1 and CDR2 from the germline V gene are SGHRS and YFSETQ. Here the CDR3 reads CASSWAGLLGPYNEQFF. Here the CDR3 DNA reads TGCGCCAGCAGCTGGGCGGGACTCCTAGGACCCTACAATGAGCAGTTCTTC.

This clone was recorded only once. This chain links TRBV18 with TRBJ2-7; tentative D call: TRBD1 (5 bases). Germline-derived CDR1 and CDR2 are KGHSH and LQKENI. This CDR3 is 18 amino acids long. Trimming took 0 bases from V and 2 from J, leaving 20 bases between them. CDR3 protein: CASSPPPSDSEGTYEQYF. The CDR3 DNA is TGTGCCAGCTCACCACCACCATCCGACAGCGAAGGCACCTACGAGCAGTACTTC.

The chain carries TRBV9 and TRBJ1-2, with D possibly being TRBD1 (6 bases). CDR1 is SGDLS and CDR2 is YYNGEE in the germline V gene. Deletions cut 2 bases from V and 5 bases from J, with 13 bases between. This CDR3 is built from 14 residues. This chain's CDR3 is CASSVEQGRYGYTF. The CDR3 coding sequence is TGTGCCAGCAGCGTCGAACAGGGACGATATGGCTACACCTTC.

The CDR3, as DNA: TGTGCCAGCGCGAACAATGAGCAGTTCTTC. Its protein is CASANNEQFF. This chain links TRBV2 with TRBJ2-1; D is unresolved. Trimming removed 8 bases from V and 5 bases from J, with 4 bases in between. This CDR3 has 10 amino acids. CDR1 SNHLY and CDR2 FYNNEI come from the germline V gene.

This clone turned up a few times. This chain links TRBV2 with TRBJ1-2, with 7 bases that match TRBD1. The germline CDR1 and CDR2 sequences are SNHLY and FYNNEI. This CDR3 has 16 residues. J was trimmed by 1 base and V by 2 bases; bases with no gene match: 7. CDR3 amino acids: CASSERGQVLNYGYTF. The CDR3, as DNA: TGTGCCAGCAGTGAAAGGGGGCAGGTGCTTAACTATGGCTACACCTTC.

In this sample, this clone turned up a few times. The chain is built from TRBV27 and TRBJ2-3; 7 positions agree with TRBD2. Germline loops: CDR1 MNHEY, CDR2 SMNVEV (reference sequence). With V trimmed by 7 bases and J by 4 bases, 17 bases remained unmatched. The CDR3 runs 17 residues. The CDR3 region is CASTLGVGTTKPDTQYF. CDR3 nucleotides: TGTGCCAGCACCCTCGGGGTGGGGACTACGAAACCAGATACGCAGTATTTT.

The chain has TRBV27 and TRBJ2-1; 11 bases are a match to TRBD2. Unmatched junction bases numbered 7, after V lost 5 bases and J lost 4 bases. The CDR3 extends over 16 amino acids. Looked up from germline, CDR1 is MNHEY and CDR2 is SMNVEV (reference sequence). CDR3 amino acids: CASSPTPSGGYNEQFF. The CDR3, as DNA: TGTGCCAGCAGTCCGACCCCTAGCGGGGGGTACAATGAGCAGTTCTTC.

V usage is TRBV9 and J usage is TRBJ2-2, with D hard to call. The CDR3 loop spans 13 amino acids. The V gene lost 0 bases and the J gene lost 5 bases, with 5 bases spanning the gap. CDR1 SGDLS and CDR2 YYNGEE come from the germline V gene. The CDR3 protein is CASSVVRTGELFF. In DNA, the CDR3 is TGTGCCAGCAGCGTAGTCCGGACCGGGGAGCTGTTTTTT.

This clone was observed a handful of times. The chain combines TRBV29-1 with TRBJ2-3; TRBD2 agrees at 9 bases. The CDR3 is 14 amino acids. Germline-derived CDR1 and CDR2 are SQVTM and ANQGSEA. The V and J ends lost 3 bases and 2 bases, in that order; junction bases with no gene match: 3. The CDR3 DNA follows: TGCAGCGTTGACGCGGGAGGGACCACAGATACGCAGTATTTT. It yields the protein CSVDAGGTTDTQYF.

V and J are TRBV6-1 and TRBJ2-7, with 11 bases lining up with TRBD2. In germline, CDR1 is MNHNS, CDR2 SASEGT. The CDR3 spans 14 residues. The trim removed 8 bases at V and 4 bases at J, leaving 7 bases unmatched. CDR3 amino acids: CASGGLAGLYEQYF. CDR3 bases: TGTGCCAGCGGAGGACTAGCGGGTCTGTACGAGCAGTACTTC.